These T cell receptor beta chains were read from a single sample in a study of T cells after yellow fever vaccination. MiXCR, applied by TCRdb to the 5' RACE reads, yields one record per CDR3 protein. The sample lists about 340,000 distinct CDR3 sequences; about 12% were seen once. Sequencing was performed on CD4+ T cells sorted from PBMCs, taken 15 days after the yellow fever booster vaccination. These TCRs come from a young man who received the YFV17D yellow fever vaccine. Each CDR3 is given with its conserved first and last residue. The D gene is left open where the match is weak. Rows may omit the clone size; those that give it use once, few, many or a size class.

j_gene,len,v_gene,abundance,d_gene,CDR3aa,CDR3nt
TRBJ2-1,15,TRBV24-1,few,TRBD2,CATSDPGGAGNEQFF,TGTGCCACCAGTGATCCCGGGGGGGCAGGAAATGAGCAGTTCTTC
TRBJ2-1,15,TRBV5-5,-,-,CASRSDRSSYNEQFF,TGTGCCAGCAGGTCGGACCGCAGCTCCTACAATGAGCAGTTCTTC
TRBJ2-3,14,TRBV7-6,-,-,CASSPPSRRDTQYF,TGTGCCAGCAGCCCCCCTTCGAGAAGAGATACGCAGTATTTT
TRBJ2-3,15,TRBV25-1,many,TRBD2,CASRAAGGHTDTQYF,TGTGCCAGCAGGGCGGCGGGGGGGCATACAGATACGCAGTATTTT
TRBJ1-1,18,TRBV3-1,-,-,CASSQGWSGSVGGTEAFF,TGTGCCAGCAGCCAAGGATGGTCCGGGTCCGTCGGTGGCACTGAAGCTTTCTTT
TRBJ2-7,13,TRBV16,-,-,CASSQSESSRQYF,TGTGCCAGCAGCCAATCCGAGTCGAGTAGGCAGTACTTC
TRBJ2-4,13,TRBV4-3,few,-,CASSQAGEDIQYF,TGCGCCAGCAGCCAAGCGGGCGAAGACATTCAGTACTTC
TRBJ2-3,14,TRBV7-2,many,TRBD2,CASSSTLATDTQYF,TGTGCCAGCAGCTCAACACTAGCGACAGATACGCAGTATTTT
TRBJ1-2,12,TRBV6-5,few,-,CASSYWGDGYTF,TGTGCCAGCAGTTACTGGGGGGATGGCTACACCTTC
TRBJ2-2,17,TRBV5-1,-,TRBD1,CASSMAPGQGNTGELFF,TGCGCCAGCAGCATGGCGCCGGGACAGGGAAACACCGGGGAGCTGTTTTTT
TRBJ1-1,16,TRBV12-3/TRBV12-4,-,TRBD1,CASSFGDRVWGTEAFF,TGTGCCAGCAGTTTTGGGGACAGGGTTTGGGGCACTGAAGCTTTCTTT
TRBJ2-5,15,TRBV4-1,-,-,CASSLRPQPEETQYF,TGCGCCAGCAGCTTAAGGCCTCAGCCCGAAGAGACCCAGTACTTC
TRBJ1-4,16,TRBV7-9,-,-,CASSAWGGASNEKLFF,TGTGCCAGCAGCGCTTGGGGGGGCGCATCTAATGAAAAACTGTTTTTT
TRBJ2-1,16,TRBV6-1,few,TRBD2,CASSVGRGGLGHEQFF,TGTGCCAGCAGTGTTGGGCGGGGGGGCCTTGGCCATGAGCAGTTCTTC
TRBJ2-7,14,TRBV4-3,-,-,CASSQDRLVPEQYF,TGCGCCAGCAGCCAAGACCGACTAGTCCCCGAGCAGTACTTC
TRBJ1-6,17,TRBV28,-,TRBD1,CASSLWPKTGVRSPLHF,TGTGCCAGCAGTTTATGGCCAAAGACAGGGGTAAGGTCACCCCTCCACTTT
TRBJ2-2,13,TRBV10-1,-,TRBD1,CASTDRVDGELFF,TGCGCCAGCACCGACAGGGTTGACGGGGAGCTGTTTTTT
TRBJ1-6,15,TRBV11-2,-,-,CASSGRAVEWDTLHF,TGTGCCAGCAGCGGCAGGGCGGTAGAGTGGGACACCCTCCACTTT
TRBJ2-3,12,TRBV10-3,many,-,CAISEQADTQYF,TGTGCCATCAGTGAACAGGCAGATACGCAGTATTTT
TRBJ2-1,16,TRBV10-3,-,TRBD1,CAISESGPGQGIEQFF,TGTGCCATCAGTGAGTCGGGGCCGGGACAGGGGATTGAGCAGTTCTTC
TRBJ1-2,14,TRBV12-3/TRBV12-4,-,-,CASSSRTENYGYTF,TGTGCCAGCAGTTCCCGGACGGAGAACTATGGCTACACCTTC
TRBJ2-1,16,TRBV14,many,-,CASSRITPGTYNEQFF,TGTGCCAGCAGCCGAATCACCCCTGGGACCTACAATGAGCAGTTCTTC
TRBJ2-6,17,TRBV4-2,few,TRBD1,CASSQVAGGDGANVLTF,TGTGCCAGCAGCCAAGTGGCAGGGGGTGACGGGGCCAACGTCCTGACTTTC
TRBJ2-5,16,TRBV6-5,-,-,CASSYSTRHAQETQYF,TGTGCCAGCAGTTACTCGACGCGACATGCCCAAGAGACCCAGTACTTC
TRBJ2-2,15,TRBV28,many,-,CASSHRSVGTGELFF,TGTGCCAGCAGTCACCGGTCGGTCGGCACCGGGGAGCTGTTTTTT
TRBJ2-2,14,TRBV10-3,few,-,CAINTGASTGELFF,TGTGCCATCAATACGGGGGCAAGTACCGGGGAGCTGTTTTTT
TRBJ1-1,12,TRBV19,-,TRBD1,CASSEQGNEAFF,TGTGCCAGTAGCGAACAGGGGAATGAAGCTTTCTTT
TRBJ2-3,15,TRBV11-3,few,TRBD1,CASSSGTGGADTQYF,TGTGCCAGCAGCTCCGGGACAGGGGGCGCAGATACGCAGTATTTT
TRBJ1-2,14,TRBV5-1,few,TRBD1,CASSWTGSNYGYTF,TGCGCCAGCAGCTGGACAGGGTCGAACTATGGCTACACCTTC
TRBJ2-7,15,TRBV6-6,few,TRBD1,CASSPTGGTSYEQYF,TGTGCCAGCAGTCCCACAGGGGGTACTTCCTACGAGCAGTACTTC
TRBJ2-7,13,TRBV2,few,-,CASSFQGQYEQYF,TGTGCCAGCAGTTTTCAGGGGCAGTACGAGCAGTACTTC
TRBJ2-3,15,TRBV20-1,few,TRBD1,CSARKTGLRTDTQYF,TGCAGTGCTAGGAAGACAGGGTTGAGGACAGATACGCAGTATTTT
TRBJ1-1,13,TRBV28,-,-,CASSLTVDTEAFF,TGTGCCAGCAGTCTAACAGTGGACACTGAAGCTTTCTTT
TRBJ2-3,21,TRBV12-3/TRBV12-4,few,-,CASSPRRGGLLVLGGTDTQYF,TGTGCCAGCAGTCCCAGGCGTGGAGGACTACTAGTACTCGGGGGCACAGATACGCAGTATTTT
TRBJ2-5,14,TRBV7-2,-,-,CASRPGGAQETQYF,TGTGCCAGCAGGCCGGGGGGCGCGCAAGAGACCCAGTACTTC
TRBJ2-5,14,TRBV29-1,many,-,CSVPLGGYQETQYF,TGCAGCGTCCCGCTTGGGGGTTATCAAGAGACCCAGTACTTC
TRBJ2-1,13,TRBV18,few,-,CASSPPGSIEQFF,TGTGCCAGCTCACCACCGGGGTCTATTGAGCAGTTCTTC
TRBJ2-2,17,TRBV15,few,TRBD2,CATSRVRGGVSGGELFF,TGTGCCACCAGCAGAGTACGGGGGGGCGTATCTGGCGGGGAGCTGTTTTTT
TRBJ1-1,15,TRBV3-1,-,-,CASSQGGGGNTEAFF,TGTGCCAGCAGCCAAGGTGGGGGCGGAAACACTGAAGCTTTCTTT
TRBJ2-3,17,TRBV9,-,TRBD1,CASSVGALGGGLDTQYF,TGTGCCAGCAGCGTAGGGGCGTTAGGGGGCGGATTAGATACGCAGTATTTT
TRBJ1-6,16,TRBV3-1,few,-,CASSQEGFAYNSPLHF,TGTGCCAGCAGCCAAGAGGGGTTCGCCTATAATTCACCCCTCCACTTT
TRBJ2-7,13,TRBV4-3,-,-,CASSQDQGNEQYF,TGCGCCAGCAGCCAAGATCAGGGGAACGAGCAGTACTTC
TRBJ1-4,16,TRBV5-1,many,-,CASSSGRSATNEKLFF,TGCGCCAGCAGCTCCGGACGGTCCGCAACTAATGAAAAACTGTTTTTT
TRBJ1-2,11,TRBV6-5,-,-,CASRYRNGYTF,TGTGCCAGCAGATACAGGAATGGCTACACCTTC
TRBJ2-1,16,TRBV25-1,few,-,CASISGQGGSYNEQFF,TGTGCCAGCATCTCTGGGCAGGGAGGCTCCTACAATGAGCAGTTCTTC
TRBJ2-7,15,TRBV6-2/TRBV6-3,many,TRBD2,CASSLLAGGVYEQYF,TGTGCCAGCAGTTTACTAGCGGGGGGAGTCTACGAGCAGTACTTC
TRBJ1-1,13,TRBV20-1,few,-,CSANSRMNTEAFF,TGCAGTGCTAACTCGCGCATGAACACTGAAGCTTTCTTT
TRBJ1-1,13,TRBV27,-,-,CASSRYMNTEAFF,TGTGCCAGCAGTCGGTACATGAACACTGAAGCTTTCTTT
TRBJ1-5,16,TRBV7-9,few,TRBD1,CASSGTGGQGIQPQHF,TGTGCCAGCAGCGGCACAGGGGGCCAGGGTATTCAGCCCCAGCATTTT
TRBJ2-2,15,TRBV11-2,-,TRBD2,CASSRGRGNTGELFF,TGTGCCAGCAGCCGCGGGAGGGGGAACACCGGGGAGCTGTTTTTT
TRBJ2-1,9,TRBV24-1,few,-,CATIREQFF,TGTGCCACCATACGTGAGCAGTTCTTC
TRBJ1-5,15,TRBV30,few,TRBD1,CAWSPGTGSNQPQHF,TGTGCCTGGAGCCCGGGGACAGGGAGTAATCAGCCCCAGCATTTT
TRBJ1-6,16,TRBV7-2,many,-,CASSPFARSGNSPLHF,TGTGCCAGCAGCCCTTTCGCGCGCTCGGGCAATTCACCCCTCCACTTT
TRBJ1-4,14,TRBV6-1,few,TRBD1,CASTQGAPLEKLFF,TGTGCCAGCACCCAGGGGGCGCCTCTGGAAAAACTGTTTTTT
TRBJ2-2,16,TRBV20-1,few,-,CSARDFQTGDTGELFF,TGCAGTGCTAGAGATTTTCAGACAGGCGACACCGGGGAGCTGTTTTTT